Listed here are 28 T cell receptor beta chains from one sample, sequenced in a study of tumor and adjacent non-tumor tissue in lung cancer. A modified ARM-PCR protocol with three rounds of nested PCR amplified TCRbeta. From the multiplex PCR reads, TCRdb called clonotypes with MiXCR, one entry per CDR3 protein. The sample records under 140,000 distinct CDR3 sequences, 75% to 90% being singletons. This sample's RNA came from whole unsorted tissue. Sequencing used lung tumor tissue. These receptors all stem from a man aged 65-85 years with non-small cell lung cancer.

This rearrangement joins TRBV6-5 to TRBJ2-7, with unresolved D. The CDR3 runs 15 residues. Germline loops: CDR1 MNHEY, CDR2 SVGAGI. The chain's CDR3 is CAVRRRIAGSYEQYF. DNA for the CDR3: TGTGCGGTCAGAAGGAGAATAGCAGGTTCTTACGAGCAGTACTTC.

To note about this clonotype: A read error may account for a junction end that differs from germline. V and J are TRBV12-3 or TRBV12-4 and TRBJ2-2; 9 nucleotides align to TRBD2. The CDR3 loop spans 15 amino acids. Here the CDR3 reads CASSFASGMTGELFF. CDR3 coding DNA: TGTGCCAGCAGTTTCGCTAGCGGGATGACCGGGGAGCTGTTTTTC.

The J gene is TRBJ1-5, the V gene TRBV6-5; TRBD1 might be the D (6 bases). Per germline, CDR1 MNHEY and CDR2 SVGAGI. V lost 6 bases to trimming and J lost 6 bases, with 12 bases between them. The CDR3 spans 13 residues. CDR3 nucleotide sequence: TGTGCCAGCAGCGGGGACAATTCTCAGCCCCAGCATTTT. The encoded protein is CASSGDNSQPQHF.

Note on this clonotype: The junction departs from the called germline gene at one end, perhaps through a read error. This CDR3 is CTSSEVGLGADQKLFF. In DNA, the CDR3 is TGTACCAGCAGTGAAGTTGGTTTAGGGGCAGATCAAAAACTGTTTTTT. The chain carries TRBV6-1 and TRBJ1-4; TRBD1 might be the D (5 bases). The CDR3 spans 16 residues. In germline, CDR1 is MNHNS, CDR2 SASEGT.

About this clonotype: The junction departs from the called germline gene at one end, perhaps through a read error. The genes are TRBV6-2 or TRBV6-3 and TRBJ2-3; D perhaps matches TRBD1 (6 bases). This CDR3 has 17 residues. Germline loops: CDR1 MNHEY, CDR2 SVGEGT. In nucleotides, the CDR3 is TGTTCCAGCAGTTCTGGATCAGGACAGCCTAGCACAGATACGCAGTATTTT. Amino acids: CSSSSGSGQPSTDTQYF.

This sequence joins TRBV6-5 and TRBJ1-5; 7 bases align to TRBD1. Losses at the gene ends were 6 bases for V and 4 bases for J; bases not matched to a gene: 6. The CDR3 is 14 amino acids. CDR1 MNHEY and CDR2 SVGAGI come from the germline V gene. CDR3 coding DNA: TGTGCCAGCAGCTATGACAGGGCAAATCAGCCCCAGCATTTT. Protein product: CASSYDRANQPQHF.

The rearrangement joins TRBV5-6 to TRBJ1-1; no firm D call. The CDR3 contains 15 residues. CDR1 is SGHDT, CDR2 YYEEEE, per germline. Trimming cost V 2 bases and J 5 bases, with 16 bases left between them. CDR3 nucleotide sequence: TGTGCCAGCAGCTTCAACCGGGTGGGGAGGACTGAAGCTTTCTTT. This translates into CASSFNRVGRTEAFF.

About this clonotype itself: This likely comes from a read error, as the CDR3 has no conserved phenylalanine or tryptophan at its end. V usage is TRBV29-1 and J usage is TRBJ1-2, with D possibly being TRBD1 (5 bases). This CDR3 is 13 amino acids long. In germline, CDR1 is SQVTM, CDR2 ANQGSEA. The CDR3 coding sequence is TGCAACGTATTCGGCAGGGTGAACTATGGCTACACCGTC. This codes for CNVFGRVNYGYTV.

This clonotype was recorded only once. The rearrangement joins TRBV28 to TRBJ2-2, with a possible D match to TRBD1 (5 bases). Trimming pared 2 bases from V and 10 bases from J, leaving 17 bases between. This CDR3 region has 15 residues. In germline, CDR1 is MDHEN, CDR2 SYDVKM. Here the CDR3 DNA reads TGTGCCAGCAGTTTACACAAGCCAGGGCGTGCGGAGCTGTTTTTT. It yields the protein CASSLHKPGRAELFF. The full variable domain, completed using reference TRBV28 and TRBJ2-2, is DVKVTQSSRYLVKRTGEKVFLECVQDMDHENMFWYRQDPGLGLRLIYFSYDVKMKEKGDIPEGYSVSREKKERFSLILESASTNQTSMYLCASSLHKPGRAELFFGEGSRLTVL.

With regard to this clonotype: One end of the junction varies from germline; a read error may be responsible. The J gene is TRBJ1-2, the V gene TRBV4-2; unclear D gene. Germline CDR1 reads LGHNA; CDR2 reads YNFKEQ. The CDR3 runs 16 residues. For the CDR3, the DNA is TGTGCCAGTAGCCAAGATTTGAGCAGAGCCAAGTATGGCTACACCTTC. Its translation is CASSQDLSRAKYGYTF.

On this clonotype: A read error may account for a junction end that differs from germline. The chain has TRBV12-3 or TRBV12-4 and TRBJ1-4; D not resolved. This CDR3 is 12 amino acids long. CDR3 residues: CVSGGIAEKLFF. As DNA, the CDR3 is TGTGTCAGCGGAGGGATAGCAGAAAAACTGTTTTTT.

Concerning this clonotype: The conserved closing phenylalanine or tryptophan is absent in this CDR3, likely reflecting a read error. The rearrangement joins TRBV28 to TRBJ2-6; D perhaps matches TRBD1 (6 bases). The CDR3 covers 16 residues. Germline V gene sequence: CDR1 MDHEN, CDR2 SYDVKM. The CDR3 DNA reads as TGTGTCAGCAGTTCTCTCAGGGGCTCTGGGGCCAACATCCTGACTTAC. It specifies CVSSSLRGSGANILTY.

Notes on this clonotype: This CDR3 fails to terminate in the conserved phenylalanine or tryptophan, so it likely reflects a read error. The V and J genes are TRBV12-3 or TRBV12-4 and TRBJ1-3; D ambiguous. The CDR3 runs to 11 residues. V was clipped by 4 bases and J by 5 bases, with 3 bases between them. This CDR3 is CASSSRNTIYH. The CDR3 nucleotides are TGTGCCAGCAGTTCGCGAAACACCATATATCAT.

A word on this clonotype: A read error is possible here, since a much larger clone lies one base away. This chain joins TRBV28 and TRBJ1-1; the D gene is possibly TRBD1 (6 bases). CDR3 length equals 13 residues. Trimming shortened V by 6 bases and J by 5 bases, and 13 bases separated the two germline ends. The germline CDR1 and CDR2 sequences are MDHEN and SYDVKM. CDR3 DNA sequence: TGTGCCAGCAGCCTACAGGGTAGGACTGAAGCTTTCTTT. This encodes CASSLQGRTEAFF.

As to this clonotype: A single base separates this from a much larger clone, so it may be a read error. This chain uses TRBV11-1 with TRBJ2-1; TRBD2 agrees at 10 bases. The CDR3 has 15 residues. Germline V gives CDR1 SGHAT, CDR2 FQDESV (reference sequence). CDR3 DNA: TGTGCCAGCAGCCTGACTAGCGGGCACAACAATGAGCGGTTCTTC. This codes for CASSLTSGHNNERFF.

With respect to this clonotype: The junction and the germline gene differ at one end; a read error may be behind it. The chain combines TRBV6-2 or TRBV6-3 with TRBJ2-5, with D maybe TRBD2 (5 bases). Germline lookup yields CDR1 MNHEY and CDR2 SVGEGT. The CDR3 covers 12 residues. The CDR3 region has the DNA TGTGCCAGCAGTTTATGGTGGGAGACCCGGTACTTC. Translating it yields CASSLWWETRYF.

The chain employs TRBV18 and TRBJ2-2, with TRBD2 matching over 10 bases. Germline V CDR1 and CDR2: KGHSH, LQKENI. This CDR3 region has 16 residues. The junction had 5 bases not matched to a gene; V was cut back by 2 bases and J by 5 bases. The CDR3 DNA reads TGTGCCAGCTCACCAGGCTTTAGCGGGAGGACCGGGGAGCTGTTTTTT. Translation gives CASSPGFSGRTGELFF.

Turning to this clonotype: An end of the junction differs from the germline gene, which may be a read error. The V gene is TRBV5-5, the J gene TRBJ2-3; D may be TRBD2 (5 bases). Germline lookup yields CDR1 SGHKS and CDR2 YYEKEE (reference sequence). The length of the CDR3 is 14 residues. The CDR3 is CTSGRSVPTYTQYF. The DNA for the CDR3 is TGTACCAGCGGTCGTTCGGTTCCTACATATACGCAGTATTTT.

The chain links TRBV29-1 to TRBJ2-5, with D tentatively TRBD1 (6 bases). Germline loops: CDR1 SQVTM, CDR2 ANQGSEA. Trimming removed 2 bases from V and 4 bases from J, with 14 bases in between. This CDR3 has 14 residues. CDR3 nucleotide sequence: TGCAGCGTTGAATCACGACAGGTCCTAGAGACCCAGTACTTC. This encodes CSVESRQVLETQYF.

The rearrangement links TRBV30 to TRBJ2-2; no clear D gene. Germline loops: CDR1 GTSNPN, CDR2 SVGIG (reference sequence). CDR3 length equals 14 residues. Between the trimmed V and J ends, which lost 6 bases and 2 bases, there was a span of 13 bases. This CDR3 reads CACRIVLNTGELFF. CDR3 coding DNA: TGTGCCTGCCGGATAGTTCTAAACACCGGGGAGCTGTTTTTT.

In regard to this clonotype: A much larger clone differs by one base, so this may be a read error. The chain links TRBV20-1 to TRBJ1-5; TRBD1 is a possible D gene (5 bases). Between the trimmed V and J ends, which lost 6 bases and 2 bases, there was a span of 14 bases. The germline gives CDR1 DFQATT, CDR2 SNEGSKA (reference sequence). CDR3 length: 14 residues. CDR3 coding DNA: TGCAGTGCATACCGGGGCAGGGGCAATCAGCCCCAGCATTTT. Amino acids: CSAYRGRGNQPQHF.

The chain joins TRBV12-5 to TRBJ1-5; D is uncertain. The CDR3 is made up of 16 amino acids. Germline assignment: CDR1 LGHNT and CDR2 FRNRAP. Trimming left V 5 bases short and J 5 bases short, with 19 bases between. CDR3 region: CASGLRPQNNDQPQHF. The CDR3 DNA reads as TGTGCTAGTGGTCTACGTCCACAAAATAACGATCAGCCCCAGCATTTT.

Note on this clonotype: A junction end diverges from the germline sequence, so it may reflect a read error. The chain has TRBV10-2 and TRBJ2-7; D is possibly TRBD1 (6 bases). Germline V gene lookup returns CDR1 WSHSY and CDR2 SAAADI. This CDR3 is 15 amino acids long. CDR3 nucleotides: TGCCCCAGTAGTGAGTGGGGAGACAGGCGCGACGAGCAGTACTTC. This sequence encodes CPSSEWGDRRDEQYF.

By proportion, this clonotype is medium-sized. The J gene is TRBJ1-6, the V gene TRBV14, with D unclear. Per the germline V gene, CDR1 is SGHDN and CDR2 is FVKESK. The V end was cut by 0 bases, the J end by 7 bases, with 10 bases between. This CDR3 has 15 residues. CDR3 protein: CASSQEGPDNSPLHF. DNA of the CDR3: TGTGCCAGCAGCCAAGAAGGCCCTGACAATTCACCCCTCCACTTT.

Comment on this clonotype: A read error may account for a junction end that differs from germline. CDR3 in DNA: TGTGCCAGCAGCTTGGGGTTAAGTAACCCTGGGGCCAACATCCTGACATTC. It specifies CASSLGLSNPGANILTF. This rearrangement joins TRBV11-2 to TRBJ2-6; D may be TRBD1 (5 bases). The CDR3 is 17 residues long. The germline V gene encodes CDR1 SGHAT and CDR2 FQNNGV.

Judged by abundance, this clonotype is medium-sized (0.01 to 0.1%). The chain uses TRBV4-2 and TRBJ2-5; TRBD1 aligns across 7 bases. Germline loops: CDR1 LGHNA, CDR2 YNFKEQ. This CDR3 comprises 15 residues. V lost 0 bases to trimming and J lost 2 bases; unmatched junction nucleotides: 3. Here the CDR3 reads CASSQEGGGQETQYF. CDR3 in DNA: TGTGCCAGCAGCCAAGAAGGGGGCGGACAAGAGACCCAGTACTTC.

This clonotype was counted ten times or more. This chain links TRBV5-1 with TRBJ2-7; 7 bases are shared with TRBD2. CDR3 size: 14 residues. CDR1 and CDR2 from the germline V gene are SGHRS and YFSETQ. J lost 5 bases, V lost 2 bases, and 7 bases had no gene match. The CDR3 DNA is TGCGCCAGCAGCTTCGGCGGGAGCTTCGACGAGCAGTACTTC. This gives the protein CASSFGGSFDEQYF.

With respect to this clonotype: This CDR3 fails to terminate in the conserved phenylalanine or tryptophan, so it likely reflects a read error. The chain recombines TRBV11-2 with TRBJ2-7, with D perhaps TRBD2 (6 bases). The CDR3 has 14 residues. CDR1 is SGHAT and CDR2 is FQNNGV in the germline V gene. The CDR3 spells CTSSLVAGTYEQYL. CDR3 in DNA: TGTACCAGTAGCTTAGTTGCGGGGACCTACGAGCAGTACTTA.